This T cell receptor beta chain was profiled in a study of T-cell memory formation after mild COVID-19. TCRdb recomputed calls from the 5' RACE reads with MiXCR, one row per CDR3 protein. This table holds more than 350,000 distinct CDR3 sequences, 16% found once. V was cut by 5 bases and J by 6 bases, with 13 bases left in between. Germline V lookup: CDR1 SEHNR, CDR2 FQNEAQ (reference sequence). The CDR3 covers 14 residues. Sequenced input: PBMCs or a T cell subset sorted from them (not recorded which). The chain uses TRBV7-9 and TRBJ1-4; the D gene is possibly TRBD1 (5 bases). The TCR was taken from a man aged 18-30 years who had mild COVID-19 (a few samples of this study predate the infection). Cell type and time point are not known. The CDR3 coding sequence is TGTGCCAGCAGCCCGACAGTGAATTATGAAAAACTGTTTTTT. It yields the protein CASSPTVNYEKLFF.